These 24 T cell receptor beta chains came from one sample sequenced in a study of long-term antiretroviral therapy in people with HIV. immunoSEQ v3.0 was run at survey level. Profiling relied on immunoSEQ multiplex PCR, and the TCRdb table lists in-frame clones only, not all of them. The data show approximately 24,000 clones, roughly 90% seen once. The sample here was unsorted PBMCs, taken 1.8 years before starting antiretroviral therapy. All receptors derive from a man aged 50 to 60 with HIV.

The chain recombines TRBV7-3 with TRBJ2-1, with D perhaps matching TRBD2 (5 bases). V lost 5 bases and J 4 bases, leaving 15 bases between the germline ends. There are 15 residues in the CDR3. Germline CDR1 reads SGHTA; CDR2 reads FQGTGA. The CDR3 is CASSEGPRVYNEQFF. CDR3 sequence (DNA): TGTGCCAGCAGCGAAGGGCCGCGGGTTTACAATGAGCAGTTCTTC.

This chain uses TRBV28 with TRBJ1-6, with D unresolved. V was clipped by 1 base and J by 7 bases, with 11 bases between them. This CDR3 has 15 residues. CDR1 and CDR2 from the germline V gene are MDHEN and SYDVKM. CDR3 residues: CASSLSRRGNSPLHF. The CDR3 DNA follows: TGTGCCAGCAGTTTATCCCGACGGGGAAATTCACCCCTCCACTTT.

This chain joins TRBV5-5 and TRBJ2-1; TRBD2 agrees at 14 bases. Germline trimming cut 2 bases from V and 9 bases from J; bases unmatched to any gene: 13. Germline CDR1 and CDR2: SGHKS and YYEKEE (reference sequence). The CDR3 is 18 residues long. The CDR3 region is CASSFPRTGTSGRVEQFF. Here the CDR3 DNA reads TGTGCCAGCAGCTTTCCCCGAACCGGGACTAGCGGGAGAGTTGAGCAGTTCTTC.

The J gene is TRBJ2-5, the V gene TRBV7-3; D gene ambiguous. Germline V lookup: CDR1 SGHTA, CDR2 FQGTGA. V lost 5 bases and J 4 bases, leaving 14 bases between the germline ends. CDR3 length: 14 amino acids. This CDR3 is CASSPTYSRETQYF. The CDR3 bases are TGTGCCAGCAGCCCGACTTATTCCAGAGAGACCCAGTACTTC. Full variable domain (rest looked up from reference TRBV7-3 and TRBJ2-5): GAGVSQTPSNKVTEKGKYVELRCDPISGHTALYWYRQSLGQGPEFLIYFQGTGAADDSGLPNDRFFAVRPEGSVSTLKIQRTERGDSAVYLCASSPTYSRETQYFGPGTRLLVL.

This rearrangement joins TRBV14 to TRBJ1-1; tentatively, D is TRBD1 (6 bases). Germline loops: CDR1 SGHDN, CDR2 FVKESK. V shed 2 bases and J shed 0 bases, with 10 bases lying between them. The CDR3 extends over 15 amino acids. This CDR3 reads CASSQLPGVNTEAFF. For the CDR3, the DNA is TGTGCCAGCAGCCAACTACCAGGGGTGAACACTGAAGCTTTCTTT.

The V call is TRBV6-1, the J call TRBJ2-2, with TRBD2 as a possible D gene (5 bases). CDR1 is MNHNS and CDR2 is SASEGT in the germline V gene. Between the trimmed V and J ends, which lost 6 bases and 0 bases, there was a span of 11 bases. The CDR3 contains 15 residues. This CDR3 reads CASREVLANTGELFF. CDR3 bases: TGTGCCAGCAGGGAGGTACTTGCGAACACCGGGGAGCTGTTTTTT.

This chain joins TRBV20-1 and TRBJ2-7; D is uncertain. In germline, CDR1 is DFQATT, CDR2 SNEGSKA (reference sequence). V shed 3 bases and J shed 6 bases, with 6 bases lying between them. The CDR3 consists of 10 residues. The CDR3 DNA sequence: TGCAGTGCTAGGGGTCTCGAGCAGTACTTC. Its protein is CSARGLEQYF.

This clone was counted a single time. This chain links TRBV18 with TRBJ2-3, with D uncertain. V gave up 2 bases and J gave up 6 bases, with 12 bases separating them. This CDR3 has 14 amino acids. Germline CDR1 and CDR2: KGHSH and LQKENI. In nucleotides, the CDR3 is TGTGCCAGCTCACCAACGGCCGGGCTTGATACGCAGTATTTT. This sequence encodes CASSPTAGLDTQYF.

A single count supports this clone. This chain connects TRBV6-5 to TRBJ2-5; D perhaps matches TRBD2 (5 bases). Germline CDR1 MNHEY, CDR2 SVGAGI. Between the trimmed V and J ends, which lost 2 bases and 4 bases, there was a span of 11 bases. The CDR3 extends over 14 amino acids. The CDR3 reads CASSYAGSRETQYF. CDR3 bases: TGTGCCAGCAGTTACGCGGGTAGCAGAGAGACCCAGTACTTC.

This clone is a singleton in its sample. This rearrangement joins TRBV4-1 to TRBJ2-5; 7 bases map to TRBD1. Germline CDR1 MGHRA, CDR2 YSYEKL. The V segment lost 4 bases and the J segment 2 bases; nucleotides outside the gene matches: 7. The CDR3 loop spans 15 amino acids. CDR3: CASSPFQGQQETQYF. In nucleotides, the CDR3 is TGCGCCAGCAGCCCTTTCCAGGGACAGCAAGAGACCCAGTACTTC.

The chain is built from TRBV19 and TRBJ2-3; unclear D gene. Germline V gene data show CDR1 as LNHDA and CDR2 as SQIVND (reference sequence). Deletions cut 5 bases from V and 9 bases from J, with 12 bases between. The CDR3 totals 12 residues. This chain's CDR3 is CASSQEASTQYF. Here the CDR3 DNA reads TGTGCCAGTAGTCAGGAAGCGTCGACGCAGTATTTT.

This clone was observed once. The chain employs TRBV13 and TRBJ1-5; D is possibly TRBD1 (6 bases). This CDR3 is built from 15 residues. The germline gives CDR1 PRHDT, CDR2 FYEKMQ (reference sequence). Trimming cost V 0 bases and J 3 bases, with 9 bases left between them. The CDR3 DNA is TGTGCCAGCAGCTTAGGGACAGGAATCAATCAGCCCCAGCATTTT. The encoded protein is CASSLGTGINQPQHF.

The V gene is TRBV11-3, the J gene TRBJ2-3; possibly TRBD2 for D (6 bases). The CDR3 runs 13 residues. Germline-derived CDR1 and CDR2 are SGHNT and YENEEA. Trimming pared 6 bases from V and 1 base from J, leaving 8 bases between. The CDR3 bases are TGTGCCAGCAGGCGGGATGGCACAGATACGCAGTATTTT. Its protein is CASRRDGTDTQYF. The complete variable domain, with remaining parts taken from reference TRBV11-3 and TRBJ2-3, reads EAGVVQSPRYKIIEKKQPVAFWCNPISGHNTLYWYLQNLGQGPELLIRYENEEAVDDSQLPKDRFSAERLKGVDSTLKIQPAELGDSAVYLCASRRDGTDTQYFGPGTRLTVL.

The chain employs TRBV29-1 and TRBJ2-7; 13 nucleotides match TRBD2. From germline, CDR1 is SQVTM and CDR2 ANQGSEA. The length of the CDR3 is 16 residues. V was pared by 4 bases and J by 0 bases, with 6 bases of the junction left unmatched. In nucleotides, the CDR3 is TGCAGCGTTGCGGGGACTAGCGGGACGGGCTCCTACGAGCAGTACTTC. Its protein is CSVAGTSGTGSYEQYF.

In DNA, the CDR3 is TGTGCCAGCAGTTATGGAAAAAACAGGGAGCTGTTTTTT. Translating gives CASSYGKNRELFF. The rearrangement links TRBV6-5 to TRBJ2-2; D not certain. Trimming pared 3 bases from V and 9 bases from J, leaving 11 bases between. CDR3 length equals 13 residues. CDR1 and CDR2 (germline): MNHEY, SVGAGI.

CDR3 sequence: CASEPNYNQPQHF. The DNA of the CDR3 is TGTGCCAGTGAACCAAATTACAATCAGCCCCAGCATTTT. The chain is built from TRBV19 and TRBJ1-5; no clear D. Germline CDR1 LNHDA, CDR2 SQIVND (reference sequence). V gave up 8 bases and J gave up 3 bases, with 11 bases separating them. The CDR3 extends over 13 amino acids.

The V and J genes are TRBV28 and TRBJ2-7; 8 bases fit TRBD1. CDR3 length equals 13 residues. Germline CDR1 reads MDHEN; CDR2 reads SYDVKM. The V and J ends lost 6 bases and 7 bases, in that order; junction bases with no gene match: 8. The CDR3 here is CASRAGTGREQYF. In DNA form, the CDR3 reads TGTGCCAGCAGGGCTGGGACAGGTAGAGAGCAGTACTTC.

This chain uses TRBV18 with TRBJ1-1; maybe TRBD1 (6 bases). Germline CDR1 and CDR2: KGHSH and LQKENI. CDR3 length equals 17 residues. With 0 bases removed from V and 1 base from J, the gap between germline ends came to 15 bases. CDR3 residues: CASSPPDSRRGNTEAFF. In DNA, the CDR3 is TGTGCCAGCTCACCACCGGACAGCAGAAGAGGGAACACTGAAGCTTTCTTT.

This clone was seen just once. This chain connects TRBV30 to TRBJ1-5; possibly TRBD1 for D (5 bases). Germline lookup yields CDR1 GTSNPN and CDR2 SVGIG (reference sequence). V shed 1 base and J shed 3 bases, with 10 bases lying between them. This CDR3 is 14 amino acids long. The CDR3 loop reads CAWSDRWNNQPQHF. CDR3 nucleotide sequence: TGTGCCTGGAGTGACAGGTGGAACAATCAGCCCCAGCATTTT. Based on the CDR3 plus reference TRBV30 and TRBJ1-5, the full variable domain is SQTIHQWPATLVQPVGSPLSLECTVEGTSNPNLYWYRQAAGRGLQLLFYSVGIGQISSEVPQNLSASRPQDRQFILSSKKLLLSDSGFYLCAWSDRWNNQPQHFGDGTRLSIL.

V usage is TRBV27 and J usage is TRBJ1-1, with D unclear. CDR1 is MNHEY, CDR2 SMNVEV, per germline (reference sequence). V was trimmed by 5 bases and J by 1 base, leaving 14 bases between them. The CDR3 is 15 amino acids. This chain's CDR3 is CASSPLQRPNTEAFF. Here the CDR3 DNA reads TGTGCCAGCAGTCCCCTACAGCGACCGAACACTGAAGCTTTCTTT.

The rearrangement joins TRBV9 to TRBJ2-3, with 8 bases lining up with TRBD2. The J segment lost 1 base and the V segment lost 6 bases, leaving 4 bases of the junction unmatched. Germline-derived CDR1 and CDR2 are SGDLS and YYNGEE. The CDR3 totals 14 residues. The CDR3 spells CASTSGGRTDTQYF. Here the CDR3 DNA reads TGTGCCAGCACCAGCGGGGGACGCACAGATACGCAGTATTTT.

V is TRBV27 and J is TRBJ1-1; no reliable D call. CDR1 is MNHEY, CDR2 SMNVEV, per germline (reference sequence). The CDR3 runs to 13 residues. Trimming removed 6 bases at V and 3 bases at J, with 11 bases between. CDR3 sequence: CASSLLKDTEAFF. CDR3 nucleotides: TGTGCCAGCAGCCTCCTTAAGGACACTGAAGCTTTCTTT.

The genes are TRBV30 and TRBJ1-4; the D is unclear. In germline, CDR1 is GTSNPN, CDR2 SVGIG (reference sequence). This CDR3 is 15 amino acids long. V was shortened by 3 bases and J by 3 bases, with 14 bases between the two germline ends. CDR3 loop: CAWSGWDWANEKLFF. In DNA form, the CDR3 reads TGTGCCTGGAGCGGATGGGATTGGGCTAATGAAAAACTGTTTTTT.

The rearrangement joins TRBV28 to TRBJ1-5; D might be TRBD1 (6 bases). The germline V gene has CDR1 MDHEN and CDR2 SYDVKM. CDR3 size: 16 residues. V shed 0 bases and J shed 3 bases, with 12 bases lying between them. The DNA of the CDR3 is TGTGCCAGCAGTTTATGGGCGAGGGGGGACAATCAGCCCCAGCATTTT. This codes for CASSLWARGDNQPQHF.